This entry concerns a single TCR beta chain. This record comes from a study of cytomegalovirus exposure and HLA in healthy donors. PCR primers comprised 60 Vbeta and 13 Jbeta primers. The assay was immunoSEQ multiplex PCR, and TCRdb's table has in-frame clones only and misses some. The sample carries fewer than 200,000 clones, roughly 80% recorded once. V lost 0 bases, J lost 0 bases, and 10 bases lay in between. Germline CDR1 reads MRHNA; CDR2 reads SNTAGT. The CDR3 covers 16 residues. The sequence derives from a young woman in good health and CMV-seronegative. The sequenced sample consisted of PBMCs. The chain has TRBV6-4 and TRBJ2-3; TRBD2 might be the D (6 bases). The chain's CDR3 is CASSDSAGPSTDTQYF. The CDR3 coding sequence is TGTGCCAGCAGTGACTCGGCGGGACCTAGCACAGATACGCAGTATTTT.